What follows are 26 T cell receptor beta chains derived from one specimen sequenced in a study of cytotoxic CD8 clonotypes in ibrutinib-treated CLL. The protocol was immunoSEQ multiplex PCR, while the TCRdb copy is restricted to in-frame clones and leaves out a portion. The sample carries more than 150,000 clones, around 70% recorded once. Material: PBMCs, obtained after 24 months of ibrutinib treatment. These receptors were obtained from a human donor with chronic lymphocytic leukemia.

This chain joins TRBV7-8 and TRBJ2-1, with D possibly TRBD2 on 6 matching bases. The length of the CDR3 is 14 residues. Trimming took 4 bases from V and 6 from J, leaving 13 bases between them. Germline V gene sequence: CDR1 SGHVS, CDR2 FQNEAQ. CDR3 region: CASSSRDLINEQFF. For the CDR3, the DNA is TGTGCCAGCAGCTCCCGGGACTTGATCAATGAGCAGTTCTTC.

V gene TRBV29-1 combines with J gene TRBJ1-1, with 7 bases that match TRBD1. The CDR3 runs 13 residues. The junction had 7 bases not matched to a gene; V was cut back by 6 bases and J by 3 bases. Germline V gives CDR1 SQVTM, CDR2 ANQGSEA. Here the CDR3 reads CSVSRGGDTEAFF. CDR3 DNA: TGCAGCGTCAGCAGGGGGGGGGACACTGAAGCTTTCTTT.

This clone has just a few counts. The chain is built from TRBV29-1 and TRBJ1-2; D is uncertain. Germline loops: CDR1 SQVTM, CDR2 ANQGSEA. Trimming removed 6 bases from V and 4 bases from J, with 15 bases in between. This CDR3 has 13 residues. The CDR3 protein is CSVGFDRTYGYTF. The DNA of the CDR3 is TGCAGCGTAGGCTTCGACCGGACCTATGGCTACACCTTC.

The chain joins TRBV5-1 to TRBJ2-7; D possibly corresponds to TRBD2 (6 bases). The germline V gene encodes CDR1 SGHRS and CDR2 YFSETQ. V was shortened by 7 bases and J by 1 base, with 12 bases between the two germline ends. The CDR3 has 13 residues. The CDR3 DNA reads TGCGCCAGCGCCAAGACTAGGTCCTACGAGCAGTACTTC. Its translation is CASAKTRSYEQYF.

In nucleotides, the CDR3 is TGTGCCAGCTCACTTGGGGTTATTGAAGAGACCCAGTACTTC. It encodes CASSLGVIEETQYF. The chain combines TRBV18 with TRBJ2-5; D uncertain. The germline CDR1 and CDR2 sequences are KGHSH and LQKENI. The V and J ends lost 4 bases and 3 bases respectively, with 12 bases between them. CDR3 length: 14 residues.

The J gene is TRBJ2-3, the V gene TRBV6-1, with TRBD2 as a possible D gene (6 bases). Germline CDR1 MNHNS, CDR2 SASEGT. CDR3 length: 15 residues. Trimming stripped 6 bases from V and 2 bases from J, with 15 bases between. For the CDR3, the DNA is TGTGCCAGCAGGGTGGGGGGAGGATCCACAGATACGCAGTATTTT. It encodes CASRVGGGSTDTQYF.

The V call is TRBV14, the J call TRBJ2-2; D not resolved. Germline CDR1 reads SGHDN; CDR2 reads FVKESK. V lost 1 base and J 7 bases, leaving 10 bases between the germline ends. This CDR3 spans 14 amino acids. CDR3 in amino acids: CASSQVTAHGELFF. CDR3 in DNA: TGTGCCAGCAGCCAAGTTACTGCCCACGGGGAGCTGTTTTTT. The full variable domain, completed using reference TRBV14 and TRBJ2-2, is EAGVTQFPSHSVIEKGQTVTLRCDPISGHDNLYWYRRVMGKEIKFLLHFVKESKQDESGMPNNRFLAERTGGTYSTLKVQPAELEDSGVYFCASSQVTAHGELFFGEGSRLTVL.

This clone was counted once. Here the CDR3 reads CASSLAGNRPEAFF. The CDR3 DNA reads TGTGCCAGCAGCTTAGCCGGAAACAGACCTGAAGCTTTCTTT. The chain recombines TRBV7-2 with TRBJ1-1; D gene unclear. V was shortened by 0 bases and J by 6 bases, with 11 bases between the two germline ends. This CDR3 region has 14 residues. CDR1 SGHTA and CDR2 FQGNSA come from the germline V gene. The full variable domain, in which reference TRBV7-2 and TRBJ1-1 provide the parts outside the CDR3, is GAGVSQSPSNKVTEKGKDVELRCDPISGHTALYWYRQSLGQGLEFLIYFQGNSAPDKSGLPSDRFSAERTGGSVSTLTIQRTQQEDSAVYLCASSLAGNRPEAFFGQGTRLTVV.

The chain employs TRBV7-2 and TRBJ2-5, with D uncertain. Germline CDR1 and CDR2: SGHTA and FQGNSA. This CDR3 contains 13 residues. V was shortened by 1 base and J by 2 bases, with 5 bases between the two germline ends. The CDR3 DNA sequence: TGTGCCAGCAGCTTAGATTGGCAAGAGACCCAGTACTTC. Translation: CASSLDWQETQYF.

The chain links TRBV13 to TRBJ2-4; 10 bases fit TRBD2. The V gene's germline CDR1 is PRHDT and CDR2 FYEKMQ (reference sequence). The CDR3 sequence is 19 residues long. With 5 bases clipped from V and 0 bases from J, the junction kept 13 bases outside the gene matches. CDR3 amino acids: CASSPLTSGHGLAKNIQYF. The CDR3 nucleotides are TGTGCCAGCAGCCCGTTGACTAGCGGGCATGGGCTAGCCAAAAACATTCAGTACTTC.

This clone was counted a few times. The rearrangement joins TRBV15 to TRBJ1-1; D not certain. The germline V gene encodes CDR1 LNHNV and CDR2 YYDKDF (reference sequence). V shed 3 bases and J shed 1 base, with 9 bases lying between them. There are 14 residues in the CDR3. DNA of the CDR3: TGTGCCACCAGCAGGGATGCCAGGAACACTGAAGCTTTCTTT. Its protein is CATSRDARNTEAFF.

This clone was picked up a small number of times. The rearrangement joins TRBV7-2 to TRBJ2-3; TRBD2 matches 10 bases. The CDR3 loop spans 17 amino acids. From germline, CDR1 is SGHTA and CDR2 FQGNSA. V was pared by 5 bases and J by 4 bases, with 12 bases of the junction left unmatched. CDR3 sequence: CASSPYLAGVASDTQYF. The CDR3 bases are TGTGCCAGCAGCCCCTACCTAGCGGGAGTGGCGTCAGATACGCAGTATTTT.

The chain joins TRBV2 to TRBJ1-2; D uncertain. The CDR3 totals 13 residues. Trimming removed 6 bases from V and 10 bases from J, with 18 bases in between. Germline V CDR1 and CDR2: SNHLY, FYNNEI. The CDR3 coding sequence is TGTGCCAGCAGGGTGGATAGCGTCTCTGACTACACCTTC. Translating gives CASRVDSVSDYTF. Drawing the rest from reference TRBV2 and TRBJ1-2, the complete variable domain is EPEVTQTPSHQVTQMGQEVILRCVPISNHLYFYWYRQILGQKVEFLVSFYNNEISEKSEIFDDQFSVERPDGSNFTLKIRSTKLEDSAMYFCASRVDSVSDYTFGSGTRLTVV.

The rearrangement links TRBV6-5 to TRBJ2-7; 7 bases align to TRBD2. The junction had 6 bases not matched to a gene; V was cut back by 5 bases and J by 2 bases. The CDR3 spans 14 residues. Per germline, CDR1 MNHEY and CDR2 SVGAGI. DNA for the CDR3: TGTGCCAGCAGTAAACGCGGGGGTCCCTACGAGCAGTACTTC. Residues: CASSKRGGPYEQYF.

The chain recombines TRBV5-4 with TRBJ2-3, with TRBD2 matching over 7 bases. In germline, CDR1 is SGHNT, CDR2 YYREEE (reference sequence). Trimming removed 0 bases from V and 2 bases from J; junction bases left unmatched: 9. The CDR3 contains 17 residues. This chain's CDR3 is CASSLVRGVGFTDTQYF. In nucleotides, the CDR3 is TGTGCCAGCAGCTTGGTCCGGGGGGTCGGTTTCACAGATACGCAGTATTTT.

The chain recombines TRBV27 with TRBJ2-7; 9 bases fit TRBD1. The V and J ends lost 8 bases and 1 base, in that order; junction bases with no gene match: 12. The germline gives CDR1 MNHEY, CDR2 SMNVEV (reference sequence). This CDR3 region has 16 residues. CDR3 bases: TGTGCCAGCTCAAGAGTCCCGGGACAGGGATCCTACGAGCAGTACTTC. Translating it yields CASSRVPGQGSYEQYF.

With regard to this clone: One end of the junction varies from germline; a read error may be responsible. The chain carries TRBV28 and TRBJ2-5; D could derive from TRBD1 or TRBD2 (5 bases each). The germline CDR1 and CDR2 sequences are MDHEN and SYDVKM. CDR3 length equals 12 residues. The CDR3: CASSFRDLRGHF. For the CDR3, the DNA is TGTGCCAGCAGTTTCCGGGACCTTCGGGGTCACTTC. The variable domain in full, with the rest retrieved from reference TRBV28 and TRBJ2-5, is DVKVTQSSRYLVKRTGEKVFLECVQDMDHENMFWYRQDPGLGLRLIYFSYDVKMKEKGDIPEGYSVSREKKERFSLILESASTNQTSMYLCASSFRDLRGHFGPGTRLLVL.

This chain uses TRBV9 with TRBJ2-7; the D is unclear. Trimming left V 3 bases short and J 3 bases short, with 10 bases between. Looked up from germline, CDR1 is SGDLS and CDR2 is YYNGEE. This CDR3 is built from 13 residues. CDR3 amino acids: CASSGSQSYEQYF. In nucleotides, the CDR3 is TGTGCCAGCAGCGGTAGCCAGAGCTACGAGCAGTACTTC.

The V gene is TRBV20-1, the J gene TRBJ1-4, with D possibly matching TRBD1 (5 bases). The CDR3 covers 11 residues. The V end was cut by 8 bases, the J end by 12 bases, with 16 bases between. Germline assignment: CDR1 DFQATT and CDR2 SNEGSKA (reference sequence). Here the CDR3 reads CSPSGAGQLFF. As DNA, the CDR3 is TGCAGTCCCAGCGGGGCTGGGCAACTGTTTTTT.

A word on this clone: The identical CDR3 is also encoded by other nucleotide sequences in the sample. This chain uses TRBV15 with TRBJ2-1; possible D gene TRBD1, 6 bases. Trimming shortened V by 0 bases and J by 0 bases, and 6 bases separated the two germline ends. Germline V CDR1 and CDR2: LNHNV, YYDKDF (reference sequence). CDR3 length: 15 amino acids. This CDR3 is CATSREDSSYNEQFF. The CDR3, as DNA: TGTGCCACCAGCAGAGAGGACAGCTCCTACAATGAGCAGTTCTTC.

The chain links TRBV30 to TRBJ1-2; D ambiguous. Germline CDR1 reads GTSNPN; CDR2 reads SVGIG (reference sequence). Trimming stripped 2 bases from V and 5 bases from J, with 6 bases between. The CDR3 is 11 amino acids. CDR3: CAWSKAYGYTF. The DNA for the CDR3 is TGTGCCTGGAGTAAGGCGTATGGCTACACCTTC.

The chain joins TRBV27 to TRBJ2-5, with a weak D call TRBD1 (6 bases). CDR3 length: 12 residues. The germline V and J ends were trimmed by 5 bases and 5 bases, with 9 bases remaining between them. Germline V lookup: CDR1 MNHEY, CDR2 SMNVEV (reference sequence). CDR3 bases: TGTGCCAGCAGTCAGGGGATGGAGACCCAGTACTTC. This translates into CASSQGMETQYF.

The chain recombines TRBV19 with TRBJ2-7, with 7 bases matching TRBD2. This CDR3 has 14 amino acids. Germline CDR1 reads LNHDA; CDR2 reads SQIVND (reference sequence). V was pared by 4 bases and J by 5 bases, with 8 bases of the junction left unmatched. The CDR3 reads CASSKAGVSHEQYF. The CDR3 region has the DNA TGTGCCAGTAGTAAGGCGGGAGTATCCCACGAGCAGTACTTC.

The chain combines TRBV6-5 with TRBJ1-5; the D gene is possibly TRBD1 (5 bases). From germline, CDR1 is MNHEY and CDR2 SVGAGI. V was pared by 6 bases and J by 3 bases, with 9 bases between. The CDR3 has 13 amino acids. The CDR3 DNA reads TGTGCCAGCAGGAGGACAATCAATCAGCCCCAGCATTTT. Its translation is CASRRTINQPQHF.

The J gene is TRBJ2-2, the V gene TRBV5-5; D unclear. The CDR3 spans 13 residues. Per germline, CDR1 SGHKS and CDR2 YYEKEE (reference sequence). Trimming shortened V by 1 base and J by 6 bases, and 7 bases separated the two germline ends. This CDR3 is CASSLFGAGELFF. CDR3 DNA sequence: TGTGCCAGCAGCTTGTTTGGAGCCGGGGAGCTGTTTTTT. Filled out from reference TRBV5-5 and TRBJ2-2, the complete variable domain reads DAGVTQSPTHLIKTRGQQVTLRCSPISGHKSVSWYQQVLGQGPQFIFQYYEKEERGRGNFPDRFSARQFPNYSSELNVNALLLGDSALYLCASSLFGAGELFFGEGSRLTVL.

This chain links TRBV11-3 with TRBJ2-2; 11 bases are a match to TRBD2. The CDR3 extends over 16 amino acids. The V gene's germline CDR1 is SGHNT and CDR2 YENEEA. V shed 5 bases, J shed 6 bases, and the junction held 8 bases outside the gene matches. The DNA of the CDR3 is TGTGCCAGCAGCCGCCTACTAGCGGGAGCCGCCGGGGAGCTGTTTTTT. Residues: CASSRLLAGAAGELFF. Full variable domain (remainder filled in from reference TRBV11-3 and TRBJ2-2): EAGVVQSPRYKIIEKKQPVAFWCNPISGHNTLYWYLQNLGQGPELLIRYENEEAVDDSQLPKDRFSAERLKGVDSTLKIQPAELGDSAVYLCASSRLLAGAAGELFFGEGSRLTVL.